This T cell receptor (beta chain) was observed in a study of blood T cell repertoires in COVID-19. About the research overall: Whether acute or convalescent, the COVID-19 samples came from the United States, Italy and Spain.

Germline-derived CDR1 and CDR2 are MNHEY and SVGAGI. The V and J ends lost 7 bases and 4 bases respectively, with 11 bases between them. The CDR3 has 13 residues. In the authors' methods: Amplification of reference gene primers provided the estimated nucleated cell counts. Generated by immunoSEQ multiplex PCR, the TCRdb table keeps only in-frame clones and is missing some. The DNA gave D and trimming, while V, J and clone size come from that table. The sample shows 80,000 or so clones, roughly 87% of them seen only once. Sequencing input: peripheral blood. The V gene is TRBV6-5, the J gene TRBJ1-5, with D uncertain. This receptor was obtained from a man aged 50-60 years with acute or convalescent COVID-19. The CDR3 nucleotides read TGTGCCAGCAAAGCGGACCCAAATCAGCCCCAGCATTTT. It specifies CASKADPNQPQHF.